Listed below are T cell receptor beta chains from one sample, sequenced in a study of T cells in Graves' hyperthyroidism and ophthalmopathy. MiXCR, applied by TCRdb to the multiplex PCR reads, yields one record per CDR3 protein. The table lists a few hundred thousand distinct CDR3 sequences, around 42% of them singletons, with around 8% in the top ten. Source material: peripheral blood or thyroid tissue (not recorded which). The receptors derive from a young woman with Graves' hyperthyroidism. CDR3s include the opening cysteine and the closing phenylalanine or tryptophan. The order of the fields is J gene, V gene, D gene, clone size, CDR3 protein, CDR3 DNA. D genes are given only for firm matches. Clone size is not always given. Where it is, it says once, few, many or a class for expanded clones.

j_call: TRBJ1-4; v_call: TRBV28; d_call: TRBD1; clone_size: many; cdr3_aa: CAVPGQATEKLFF; cdr3_nt: TGTGCCGTACCGGGACAGGCGACTGAAAAACTGTTTTTT
j_call: TRBJ2-2; v_call: TRBV12-3/TRBV12-4; d_call: TRBD2; clone_size: -; cdr3_aa: CASSLAPGLAGPTGELFF; cdr3_nt: TGTGCCAGCAGTTTAGCCCCGGGACTAGCGGGTCCCACCGGGGAGCTGTTTTTT
j_call: TRBJ2-7; v_call: TRBV12-3/TRBV12-4; d_call: -; clone_size: many; cdr3_aa: CASSFFGLHEQYF; cdr3_nt: TGTGCCAGCAGTTTTTTCGGGTTACACGAGCAGTACTTC
j_call: TRBJ2-4; v_call: TRBV2; d_call: -; clone_size: few; cdr3_aa: CASTLSQGIQYF; cdr3_nt: TGTGCCAGCACCCTCTCACAGGGCATTCAGTACTTC
j_call: TRBJ1-1; v_call: TRBV29-1; d_call: -; clone_size: -; cdr3_aa: CSVEDWTLF; cdr3_nt: TGCAGCGTTGAGGACTGGACACTCTTT
j_call: TRBJ2-1; v_call: TRBV24-1; d_call: -; clone_size: -; cdr3_aa: CATSDLIRGGNEQFF; cdr3_nt: TGTGCCACCAGTGACCTTATCAGGGGCGGCAATGAGCAGTTCTTC
j_call: TRBJ2-3; v_call: TRBV7-8; d_call: -; clone_size: many; cdr3_aa: CASREYAGTDTQYF; cdr3_nt: TGTGCCAGCAGAGAATACGCTGGGACAGATACGCAGTATTTT
j_call: TRBJ2-5; v_call: TRBV6-6; d_call: TRBD1; clone_size: many; cdr3_aa: CASSYSGGAGETQYF; cdr3_nt: TGTGCCAGCAGTTACTCAGGGGGCGCAGGAGAGACCCAGTACTTC
j_call: TRBJ1-4; v_call: TRBV29-1; d_call: -; clone_size: -; cdr3_aa: CSVEGADEKLFF; cdr3_nt: TGCAGCGTTGAAGGTGCGGATGAAAAACTGTTTTTT
j_call: TRBJ1-2; v_call: TRBV6-5; d_call: -; clone_size: -; cdr3_aa: CASHRDRNYGYTF; cdr3_nt: TGTGCCAGCCACCGGGACCGTAACTATGGCTACACCTTC
j_call: TRBJ1-5; v_call: TRBV20-1; d_call: -; clone_size: many; cdr3_aa: CSARAPHSNQPQHF; cdr3_nt: TGCAGTGCTAGAGCTCCCCATAGCAATCAGCCCCAGCATTTT